Given below is one T cell receptor (beta chain) in context. At least ten counts were recorded for this clonotype. Its antigen is still unknown. There are no base qualities to consult, and no much larger clone falls within one base. This beta chain represents an off-target read in a library built for alpha chains; its size is of limited meaning. Libraries were made using 5' RACE. The sequencer listed for this sample is NextSeq 500. In the TCR library protocol, a unique molecular identifier was attached to each TCR cDNA molecule so that PCR and sequencing errors could be corrected. In the authors' own workflow: TCR identification, UMI-based error correction and CDR3 extraction were performed with Decombinator tools. TCRs above a frequency of 2 per 1,000, corresponding to the top 1% of the tumor frequency distribution, were defined as expanded. Expanded tumor TCRs statistically deemed absent (corrected P<0.05) from at least one tumor region were classed as regional, and all other expanded tumor TCRs were classed as ubiquitous. Each repertoire was subsampled 100 times to 5,000 TCRs, after which Renyi diversity was computed with the R vegan package. CDR3 similarity networks were constructed using string-kernel similarity of amino acid triplets, with links drawn between CDR3s whose pairwise similarity was above 0.82. Clones were called with MiXCR by TCRdb after fastp trimmed the public reads at Q25, and only in-frame beta chains were retained. Duplicate CDR3 protein sequences are folded into a single record with the most common DNA and genes. TCRdb, not the original authors, processed these V and J calls. The sample yields 9,000 to 10,000 distinct CDR3 sequences; around an eighth were counted once. The top ten clones comprise approximately 15% of the sample.

Including the terminal cysteine and phenylalanine, the CDR3 comprises 15 residues. Only the CDR3 DNA is retained, 45 bases long and in frame from the first base. V is pared back by 0 bases and J by 7 bases, with 16 bases lying between the germline termini. CDR1 SGHTA and CDR2 FQGNSA are derived from the germline V gene. This record belongs to a study of spatial heterogeneity in lung cancer (dated by TCRdb to about 2019). About the full investigation: Beta-chain transcripts were consistently detected in greater numbers than alpha-chain transcripts, which likely reflects a higher abundance of beta-chain transcripts. Nonsynonymous mutation counts, determined by whole-exome sequencing of tumor tissue, were related to features of the TCR repertoire. The study quantitatively compared TCR alpha and beta repertoires across multiple tumor regions, matched nontumor lung and blood in non-small cell lung cancer. A strong correlation was found between TCR transcript counts in tumor regions and a T cell transcriptional module score from matched bulk RNA-seq. In the raw uncorrected reads, each unique combination of TCR and UMI appeared more than ten times on average. Both alpha and beta chains were TCR-sequenced in samples taken at surgery, namely 220 tumor regions, around 61 matched nontumor lung samples and about 52 PBMC samples.

Points the paper makes about the study in general: The count of ubiquitous expanded TCRs correlated with the count of ubiquitous nonsynonymous mutations, and the count of regional expanded TCRs correlated with the count of regional nonsynonymous mutations. TCR-seq was estimated to cover only about 7% of tumor T cells for alpha chains and about 13% for beta chains. Additional single-cell paired TCR alpha and beta sequencing was considered necessary to confirm, at a functional level, the hypothesis that regional TCRs recognize regional mutations. The tumor nonsynonymous mutation count correlated with the number of expanded intratumoral alpha and beta TCRs.

Taken with the paper, the label for time point translates to: sample taken at primary tumor resection. Samples were obtained from fewer than 80 patients with early-stage, untreated non-small cell lung cancer from the lung TRACERx cohort. TCR sequencing used whole RNA extracted from tumor and nontumor lung tissue, or from cryopreserved PBMC samples, without cell sorting. Only patients for whom sufficient RNA was available from at least two tumor regions were selected for TCR sequencing. A lung pathologist reviewed the tumor and adjacent nontumor lung specimens before the specimens were selected. In this chain, TRBV7-2 is recombined with TRBJ2-7; perhaps TRBD2 is the D gene, with 7 bases matching. This clonotype was sampled from a male donor with early-stage non-small cell lung cancer. Sequenced here: lung tumor tissue, sampled at surgery. Here is the DNA: TGTGCCAGCAGCTTAGCGAGGGGGAGGGTTGGAGAGCAGTACTTC. Translated, this gives CASSLARGRVGEQYF.